This is a list of T cell receptor beta chains from one sample in a study of CD4 and CD8 cells across lung adenocarcinoma regions. TCRdb itself ran the PCR reads through MiXCR, one entry per CDR3 protein. In the table there are approximately 25,000 distinct CDR3 sequences, 53% of which are singletons. Sequenced: CD8+ T cells from the center of a lung tumor. Receptors were obtained from a male donor with lung adenocarcinoma. The CD4 and CD8 labels of this study may be unreliable. Each CDR3 is given with its conserved first and last residue. D genes are given only for firm matches. Clone size is given for some rows only: seen once, a few or many times, or a class if the clone is expanded.

CDR3nt	CDR3aa	d_gene	abundance	j_gene	v_gene
TGTGCCAGCAGCGCCTCCCCGGTCGGAACCACAGATACGCAGTATTTT	CASSASPVGTTDTQYF	NA	NA	TRBJ2-3	TRBV6-1
TGCGCCAGCAGTGGACAGAACACTGAAGCTTTCTTT	CASSGQNTEAFF	NA	medium-sized	TRBJ1-1	TRBV10-1
TGTGCCAGCAGTGAAGATGGGGGCAAAAACATTCAGTACTTC	CASSEDGGKNIQYF	NA	many	TRBJ2-4	TRBV6-1
TGTGCCAGCAGCCAGCTAGCGGGAGCGGGAGAGACCCAGTTCTTC	CASSQLAGAGETQFF	TRBD2	NA	TRBJ2-1	TRBV3-1
TGTGCCAGCAGCGTAGACGGGGTCGGGACCCAGTACTTC	CASSVDGVGTQYF	NA	NA	TRBJ2-5	TRBV9
TGTGCCAGCACCTTAGGGCTGAGTGCCACAGATACGCAGTACTTT	CASTLGLSATDTQYF	NA	NA	TRBJ2-3	TRBV27
TGTGCCAGCAGCCAAATAGCGGGAGAGCCAACGCAGTATTTT	CASSQIAGEPTQYF	TRBD2	NA	TRBJ2-3	TRBV3-1
TGCGCCAGCCTACAACCGGGACAGGGTAAAAATGAGCAGTTCTTC	CASLQPGQGKNEQFF	TRBD1	NA	TRBJ2-1	TRBV5-1
TGTGCCAGCACCTTCGGACAGGTGAATTCACCCCTCCACTTT	CASTFGQVNSPLHF	TRBD1	many	TRBJ1-6	TRBV7-2
TGTGCCAGCAGTCGCCGACGGTTTAGCAATCAGCCCCAGCATTTT	CASSRRRFSNQPQHF	NA	many	TRBJ1-5	TRBV6-1